The next 29 T cell receptor beta chains were all read from a single sample in a study of T-cell reconstitution after alpha-beta-depleted transplantation in children. Library preparation (for TCRbeta) was performed with unique molecular identifiers. MiXCR, applied by TCRdb to the PCR reads, yields one record per CDR3 protein. The data hold a few hundred thousand distinct CDR3 sequences, with approximately 13% observed a single time. The sequenced sample was PBMCs, mostly from graft donor cells, obtained 360 days after TCRalphabeta/CD19-depleted stem cell transplant. The receptors shown here come from a male patient aged 10 to 17 who had a stem cell transplant for acute myeloid leukemia, so the T cells may come from the graft donor.

This clonotype was counted ten times or more. The chain couples TRBV7-8 to TRBJ1-4, with a tentative D call TRBD1 (5 bases). CDR3 size: 16 residues. The germline V gene has CDR1 SGHVS and CDR2 FQNEAQ. Deletions cut 1 base from V and 4 bases from J, with 13 bases between. The CDR3 spells CASSLEGLGDNEKLFF. The CDR3 DNA reads TGTGCCAGCAGCTTAGAAGGGTTAGGGGATAATGAAAAACTGTTTTTT. Complete variable domain (other parts from reference TRBV7-8 and TRBJ1-4): GAGVSQSPRYKVAKRGQDVALRCDPISGHVSLFWYQQALGQGPEFLTYFQNEAQLDKSGLPSDRFFAERPEGSVSTLKIQRTQQEDSAVYLCASSLEGLGDNEKLFFGSGTQLSVL.

The chain employs TRBV5-6 and TRBJ2-1, with 11 bases lining up with TRBD1. This CDR3 comprises 19 residues. CDR1 is SGHDT and CDR2 is YYEEEE in the germline V gene. With 4 bases clipped from V and 5 bases from J, the junction kept 17 bases outside the gene matches. The CDR3 loop is CASSPGTGGSGRPHNEQFF. CDR3 nucleotide sequence: TGTGCCAGCAGCCCCGGGACAGGGGGTAGCGGGAGACCGCACAATGAGCAGTTCTTC.

This clonotype was detected only a few times. The chain uses TRBV2 and TRBJ2-7; no firm D call. Germline-derived CDR1 and CDR2 are SNHLY and FYNNEI. Between the trimmed V and J ends, which lost 4 bases and 0 bases, there was a span of 7 bases. The CDR3 loop spans 13 amino acids. The CDR3 sequence is CASSGWDSYEQYF. As DNA, the CDR3 is TGTGCCAGCAGTGGATGGGACTCCTACGAGCAGTACTTC.

This clonotype was picked up a small number of times. The rearrangement uses TRBV7-2 and TRBJ2-7; D tentatively fits TRBD1 or TRBD2 (7 bases each). Trimming pared 5 bases from V and 1 base from J, leaving 15 bases between. CDR1 is SGHTA and CDR2 is FQGNSA in the germline V gene. The CDR3 spans 15 residues. The CDR3 DNA reads TGTGCCAGCAGCCCAGGGGGGGCGGTTTCCTACGAGCAGTACTTC. It translates to CASSPGGAVSYEQYF.

This chain joins TRBV6-2 or TRBV6-3 and TRBJ2-1; 8 positions agree with TRBD2. CDR1 MNHEY and CDR2 SVGEGT come from the germline V gene. The J segment lost 9 bases and the V segment lost 7 bases, leaving 11 bases of the junction unmatched. The CDR3 length is 14 residues. DNA for the CDR3: TGTGCCAGCAAAGGAGCGGGAGTCGGAAGTGAGCAGTTCTTC. Its translation: CASKGAGVGSEQFF.

This clonotype occurred many times. The CDR3 spells CASSRDSATNYGYTF. CDR3 in DNA: TGCGCCAGCAGCAGAGACAGCGCCACTAACTATGGCTACACCTTC. The chain employs TRBV5-1 and TRBJ1-2, with D possibly TRBD1 on 5 matching bases. CDR1 and CDR2 (germline): SGHRS, YFSETQ. CDR3 size: 15 residues. The V end was cut by 4 bases, the J end by 0 bases, with 13 bases between.

The chain is built from TRBV27 and TRBJ2-7; D possibly uses TRBD1 or TRBD2 (5 bases each). The CDR3 loop spans 14 amino acids. CDR1 MNHEY and CDR2 SMNVEV come from the germline V gene (reference sequence). With 10 bases removed from V and 2 bases from J, the gap between germline ends came to 18 bases. The chain's CDR3 is CATKGRDQTYEQYF. In nucleotides, the CDR3 is TGTGCCACAAAGGGACGCGACCAAACCTACGAGCAGTACTTC.

This clonotype was found many times. The rearrangement joins TRBV6-5 to TRBJ2-7; possibly TRBD1 for D (5 bases). The V end was cut by 0 bases, the J end by 1 base, with 7 bases between. Looked up from germline, CDR1 is MNHEY and CDR2 is SVGAGI. CDR3 length equals 14 residues. CDR3 protein: CASSYSRVSYEQYF. The DNA of the CDR3 is TGTGCCAGCAGTTACTCCAGGGTTTCCTACGAGCAGTACTTC.

The J gene is TRBJ2-7, the V gene TRBV7-8; D gene uncertain. V lost 5 bases and J lost 5, with 7 bases in between. The CDR3 is 11 residues long. CDR1 is SGHVS, CDR2 FQNEAQ, per germline. CDR3 DNA sequence: TGTGCCAGCAGCCAATCTAACGAGCAGTACTTC. Translated: CASSQSNEQYF.

The rearrangement uses TRBV14 and TRBJ2-7; the D is unclear. The V gene's germline CDR1 is SGHDN and CDR2 FVKESK. CDR3 length: 12 residues. The V and J ends lost 3 bases and 5 bases respectively, with 8 bases between them. In DNA, the CDR3 is TGTGCCAGCAGCCACACGGCCCACGAGCAGTACTTC. Protein: CASSHTAHEQYF.

A few counts support this clonotype. The chain is built from TRBV4-2 and TRBJ2-2; 8 bases agree with TRBD2. The CDR3 covers 15 residues. The trim removed 4 bases at V and 6 bases at J, leaving 7 bases unmatched. The germline gives CDR1 LGHNA, CDR2 YNFKEQ. Here the CDR3 DNA reads TGTGCCAGCAGCCGAACGGGAGGGCCGTCCGGGGAGCTGTTTTTT. Protein product: CASSRTGGPSGELFF.

This clonotype has a handful of counts. The chain links TRBV11-1 to TRBJ2-7; D unresolved. Germline CDR1 and CDR2: SGHAT and FQDESV (reference sequence). Trimming pared 1 base from V and 3 bases from J, leaving 7 bases between. The CDR3 totals 13 residues. The CDR3 is CASSLVINYEQYF. The CDR3 bases are TGTGCCAGCAGCTTAGTGATCAACTACGAGCAGTACTTC.

In its sample, this clonotype was seen many times. The V call is TRBV20-1, the J call TRBJ2-3; no reliable D call. This CDR3 is 12 amino acids long. The germline V and J ends were trimmed by 5 bases and 5 bases, with 11 bases remaining between them. Germline V gene data show CDR1 as DFQATT and CDR2 as SNEGSKA (reference sequence). The CDR3 sequence: CSAEWLRDTQYF. Written as DNA, the CDR3 is TGCAGTGCTGAGTGGCTGAGAGATACGCAGTATTTT.

The V gene is TRBV20-1, the J gene TRBJ1-5; 7 bases are a match to TRBD1. The V segment lost 6 bases and the J segment 4 bases; nucleotides outside the gene matches: 12. The CDR3 extends over 15 amino acids. Germline-derived CDR1 and CDR2 are DFQATT and SNEGSKA (reference sequence). This CDR3 reads CSAISRQGLNQPQHF. CDR3 sequence (DNA): TGCAGTGCCATTTCTCGACAGGGTTTGAATCAGCCCCAGCATTTT.

Many counts were recorded for this clonotype. J is TRBJ2-6 and V is TRBV28; 7 positions agree with TRBD2. The V segment lost 6 bases and the J segment 4 bases; nucleotides outside the gene matches: 6. CDR3 length equals 15 residues. CDR1 and CDR2 (germline): MDHEN, SYDVKM. The CDR3 DNA follows: TGTGCCAGCAGGCTGGGGGGGTCAGGGGCCAACGTCCTGACTTTC. Its protein product is CASRLGGSGANVLTF.

The table lists this clonotype with many counts. The chain combines TRBV20-1 with TRBJ1-5; D might be TRBD1 (6 bases). The CDR3 contains 15 residues. Germline V CDR1 and CDR2: DFQATT, SNEGSKA (reference sequence). Trimming pared 5 bases from V and 1 base from J, leaving 15 bases between. CDR3 in DNA: TGCAGTGCTCACAGGGAAGGGTGGAGCAATCAGCCCCAGCATTTT. This encodes CSAHREGWSNQPQHF.

V usage is TRBV7-9 and J usage is TRBJ2-1, with D tentatively TRBD1 (6 bases). Germline V gene sequence: CDR1 SEHNR, CDR2 FQNEAQ (reference sequence). CDR3 length: 16 residues. Trimming took off 6 bases at V and 4 bases at J, with 19 bases between the two ends. The CDR3 bases are TGTGCCAGCAGTACAAAGGGAACAGGGTGGTACAATGAGCAGTTCTTC. Translated, it gives CASSTKGTGWYNEQFF.

This clonotype was counted ten times or more. This chain links TRBV7-9 with TRBJ1-1; possibly TRBD1 for D (5 bases). The CDR3 is made up of 13 amino acids. The germline gives CDR1 SEHNR, CDR2 FQNEAQ (reference sequence). V was clipped by 5 bases and J by 2 bases, with 9 bases between them. This CDR3 is CASSLGHNTEAFF. CDR3 sequence (DNA): TGTGCCAGCAGCCTTGGACATAACACTGAAGCTTTCTTT. Complete variable domain (other parts from reference TRBV7-9 and TRBJ1-1): DTGVSQNPRHKITKRGQNVTFRCDPISEHNRLYWYRQTLGQGPEFLTYFQNEAQLEKSRLLSDRFSAERPKGSFSTLEIQRTEQGDSAMYLCASSLGHNTEAFFGQGTRLTVV.

The J gene is TRBJ1-4, the V gene TRBV12-3 or TRBV12-4; D gene unclear. The germline V and J ends were trimmed by 2 bases and 0 bases, with 4 bases remaining between them. CDR3 size: 14 residues. The CDR3 nucleotides read TGTGCCAGCAGTTTATTTCCAACTAATGAAAAACTGTTTTTT. Residues: CASSLFPTNEKLFF.

The V and J genes are TRBV5-6 and TRBJ2-2; 8 bases match TRBD1. V trimming: 4 bases; J trimming: 4 bases; junction bases outside the gene matches: 9. CDR1 and CDR2 (germline): SGHDT, YYEEEE. This CDR3 comprises 16 residues. CDR3 sequence (DNA): TGTGCCAGCAGCCCCTTATGGACAGGGAGCACCGGGGAGCTGTTTTTT. Its translation is CASSPLWTGSTGELFF.

The table lists this clonotype with many counts. This chain links TRBV7-2 with TRBJ2-7, with TRBD2 matching over 7 bases. Germline values: CDR1 SGHTA, CDR2 FQGNSA. The CDR3 extends over 13 amino acids. The trim removed 10 bases at V and 3 bases at J, leaving 9 bases unmatched. The CDR3, as DNA: TGTGCCACCACTTTAGCGGGCGGCTACGAGCAGTACTTC. The encoded protein is CATTLAGGYEQYF. Variable domain in full (rest from reference TRBV7-2 and TRBJ2-7): GAGVSQSPSNKVTEKGKDVELRCDPISGHTALYWYRQSLGQGLEFLIYFQGNSAPDKSGLPSDRFSAERTGGSVSTLTIQRTQQEDSAVYLCATTLAGGYEQYFGPGTRLTVT.

The sample holds a few counts of this clonotype. The chain joins TRBV15 to TRBJ2-7; TRBD2 agrees at 7 bases. J was trimmed by 2 bases and V by 4 bases; bases with no gene match: 11. CDR3 length: 16 residues. CDR1 is LNHNV and CDR2 is YYDKDF in the germline V gene (reference sequence). The CDR3 DNA sequence: TGTGCCACCAGCACCTTCCGAGCGGGATTCCCCTACGAGCAGTACTTC. Its translation: CATSTFRAGFPYEQYF.

This chain links TRBV7-3 with TRBJ2-7, with D unclear. The germline V gene encodes CDR1 SGHTA and CDR2 FQGTGA. This CDR3 comprises 13 residues. The ends were cut back, 5 bases at V and 7 bases at J, with 15 bases in the middle. The CDR3 coding sequence is TGTGCCAGCAGCCCCGGGCTACTGGGGGAGCAGTACTTC. This translates into CASSPGLLGEQYF.

The chain is built from TRBV28 and TRBJ1-1, with D maybe TRBD1 (6 bases). The germline V gene encodes CDR1 MDHEN and CDR2 SYDVKM. The CDR3 contains 11 residues. V lost 6 bases to trimming and J lost 6 bases, with 8 bases between them. This CDR3 is CASRGHPEAFF. In DNA form, the CDR3 reads TGTGCCAGCAGGGGACATCCTGAAGCTTTCTTT.

This clonotype has a handful of counts. The chain joins TRBV7-2 to TRBJ2-7; D remains ambiguous. Looked up from germline, CDR1 is SGHTA and CDR2 is FQGNSA. This CDR3 has 15 amino acids. V was cut by 3 bases and J by 2 bases, with 14 bases left in between. The CDR3, as DNA: TGTGCCAGCAGCTTGGATCCCATAGGGACCTACGAGCAGTACTTC. It specifies CASSLDPIGTYEQYF.

This clonotype was seen a few times. V gene TRBV20-1 combines with J gene TRBJ2-1; D is unclear. V dropped 3 bases and J dropped 1 base, with 13 bases sitting between them. There are 15 residues in the CDR3. Germline CDR1 DFQATT, CDR2 SNEGSKA (reference sequence). CDR3 loop: CSASLEARSYNEQFF. The DNA of the CDR3 is TGCAGTGCTAGCCTCGAAGCGAGATCCTACAATGAGCAGTTCTTC.

This clonotype was detected only a few times. The chain employs TRBV4-3 and TRBJ2-3; possibly TRBD1 for D (6 bases). V lost 3 bases and J 0 bases, leaving 16 bases between the germline ends. The CDR3 contains 17 residues. The germline CDR1 and CDR2 sequences are LGHNA and YSLEER. The CDR3 DNA sequence: TGCGCCAGCAGCCATCGAACAGGGCTTACTAGCACAGATACGCAGTATTTT. This gives the protein CASSHRTGLTSTDTQYF.

This clonotype was counted between two and nine times. The rearrangement links TRBV4-3 to TRBJ2-7, with D perhaps matching TRBD1 (6 bases). Germline CDR1 and CDR2: LGHNA and YSLEER. The CDR3 is 15 residues long. Deletions cut 2 bases from V and 0 bases from J, with 11 bases between. In DNA form, the CDR3 reads TGCGCCAGCAGCCAAATTGACAGGAGCTCCTACGAGCAGTACTTC. Protein sequence: CASSQIDRSSYEQYF.

This clonotype turned up a few times. This chain connects TRBV20-1 to TRBJ1-6, with D maybe TRBD1 (5 bases). V was shortened by 0 bases and J by 2 bases, with 20 bases between the two germline ends. Looked up from germline, CDR1 is DFQATT and CDR2 is SNEGSKA (reference sequence). This CDR3 comprises 19 residues. The CDR3 nucleotides read TGCAGTGCTAGAGATCGCGGGGGGAACAGGAAGACCTATAATTCACCCCTCCACTTT. Translating it yields CSARDRGGNRKTYNSPLHF.